This T cell receptor beta chain is from a study of Ad26.COV2.S vaccination and SARS-CoV-2 variants. Profiled with immunoSEQ multiplex PCR; TCRdb holds only in-frame clones, not every one. The sample lists more than 400,000 clones, about 90% seen once, with about 1.7% in the top ten. Indicated treatment: 15 to 20 received Ad26.COV2.S at low or high dose, single or two shots; five or six received placebo; per-sample allocation not given. Sampling occurred on day 63 after the first vaccine or placebo injection. Aged 18-55 years, donor was enrolled in Boston in about 2020. This CDR3 has 13 residues. Germline V lookup: CDR1 ENHRY, CDR2 SYGVKD. The V end lost 2 bases, the J end lost 6 bases, and 11 bases lay between the germline ends.

This sequence originates from a person aged 18-65 years who received the Ad26.COV2.S COVID-19 vaccine or a placebo. The genes are TRBV10-3 and TRBJ2-7, with D tentatively TRBD1 (6 bases). Sample: peripheral blood, taken in a trial of Ad26.COV2.S vaccine versus placebo. The CDR3 is CAISERLGGEQYF. CDR3 DNA: TGTGCCATCAGTGAGAGGTTAGGGGGCGAGCAGTACTTC.